Listed here are 10 T cell receptor beta chains from one sample, sequenced in a study of cytomegalovirus exposure and HLA in healthy donors. Repertoires were generated with immunoSEQ multiplex PCR, while TCRdb's copy carries only in-frame clones and drops some. The sample has some 84,000 clones, approximately 91% seen once. Sequencing used PBMCs. These receptors were obtained from a man aged 25 to 40 in good health and CMV-seronegative.

This sequence joins TRBV11-2 and TRBJ2-7, with 7 positions matching TRBD2. V shed 5 bases and J 6 bases; nucleotides not matched to a gene: 10. CDR1 and CDR2 (germline): SGHAT, FQNNGV. CDR3 size: 14 residues. CDR3 protein: CASSQSGTPAEQYF. DNA for the CDR3: TGTGCCAGCAGCCAGAGCGGGACTCCCGCCGAGCAGTACTTC.

The chain combines TRBV27 with TRBJ1-1; no definite D call. CDR3 size: 16 residues. V lost 7 bases to trimming and J lost 4 bases, with 22 bases between them. The V gene's germline CDR1 is MNHEY and CDR2 SMNVEV (reference sequence). CDR3 sequence (DNA): TGTGCCAGCAAAGGACTTCTTGGCAAAGTGGGCACTGAAGCTTTCTTT. Its translation is CASKGLLGKVGTEAFF.

V and J are TRBV7-9 and TRBJ1-2; no firm D call. Trimming stripped 1 base from V and 8 bases from J, with 11 bases between. Germline values: CDR1 SEHNR, CDR2 FQNEAQ (reference sequence). The CDR3 has 13 residues. The CDR3 region is CASSLGAGMGYTF. The CDR3 DNA reads as TGTGCCAGCAGCTTAGGGGCCGGAATGGGCTACACCTTC.

The chain couples TRBV2 to TRBJ2-3, with D perhaps TRBD1 (5 bases). CDR3 length: 13 amino acids. Trimming took 3 bases from V and 1 from J, leaving 5 bases between them. In germline, CDR1 is SNHLY, CDR2 FYNNEI. The CDR3 nucleotides are TGTGCCAGCAGTGACAGGGGCACAGATACGCAGTATTTT. This sequence encodes CASSDRGTDTQYF.

The chain couples TRBV9 to TRBJ2-3; D may be TRBD2 (7 bases). Germline V CDR1 and CDR2: SGDLS, YYNGEE. V was cut by 3 bases and J by 6 bases, with 14 bases left in between. The CDR3 has 14 amino acids. The CDR3: CASSEGGTIDTQYF. The CDR3 DNA reads TGTGCCAGCAGCGAGGGGGGGACAATCGATACGCAGTATTTT.

The CDR3 reads CASKTGAQPQHF. The DNA for the CDR3 is TGTGCCAGTAAGACAGGGGCTCAGCCCCAGCATTTT. J is TRBJ1-5 and V is TRBV6-1; 8 bases are a match to TRBD1. Germline values: CDR1 MNHNS, CDR2 SASEGT. The CDR3 runs 12 residues. The V and J ends lost 9 bases and 6 bases, in that order; junction bases with no gene match: 4.

The chain is built from TRBV29-1 and TRBJ2-7, with 9 bases lining up with TRBD2. CDR3 length: 13 amino acids. The germline CDR1 and CDR2 sequences are SQVTM and ANQGSEA. V was pared by 7 bases and J by 6 bases, with 10 bases of the junction left unmatched. CDR3 protein: CSAGTSLLSEQYF. As DNA, the CDR3 is TGCAGCGCCGGGACTAGCCTACTCTCCGAGCAGTACTTC.

The chain combines TRBV28 with TRBJ1-5, with TRBD1 as a possible D gene (6 bases). Looked up from germline, CDR1 is MDHEN and CDR2 is SYDVKM. V lost 7 bases to trimming and J lost 2 bases, with 21 bases between them. The CDR3 has 17 amino acids. This CDR3 reads CASTQFGTLGRNQPQHF. The CDR3 nucleotides are TGTGCCAGCACCCAATTTGGGACACTAGGACGCAATCAGCCCCAGCATTTT.

The chain combines TRBV6-4 with TRBJ1-2; unclear D gene. CDR1 MRHNA and CDR2 SNTAGT come from the germline V gene. CDR3 length: 15 amino acids. V lost 3 bases, J lost 8 bases, and 19 bases lay in between. The CDR3 loop is CASSEVLAASGGYTF. The DNA of the CDR3 is TGTGCCAGCAGTGAAGTTTTAGCAGCCTCGGGAGGCTACACCTTC.

This rearrangement joins TRBV20-1 to TRBJ2-5; D unclear. This CDR3 spans 11 amino acids. The V and J ends lost 3 bases and 6 bases respectively, with 8 bases between them. Germline V lookup: CDR1 DFQATT, CDR2 SNEGSKA (reference sequence). The CDR3 region is CSASPQKTQYF. As DNA, the CDR3 is TGCAGTGCTAGTCCACAAAAGACCCAGTACTTC.